This TCR beta chain was captured in a study of OX40 agonist ivuxolimab in advanced cancers. The CDR3 runs to 14 residues. V was clipped by 5 bases and J by 2 bases, with 13 bases between them. The V gene's germline CDR1 is KGHSH and CDR2 LQKENI. Generated by immunoSEQ multiplex PCR, the TCRdb table keeps only in-frame clones and is missing some. The sample includes under 85,000 clones, approximately 88% of them seen just once. This clone has a single count. The receptor was isolated from an adult with an advanced solid tumor such as melanoma, head and neck, liver or kidney cancer. The chain has TRBV18 and TRBJ2-7; D may match TRBD1 or TRBD2 (5 bases each). This specimen consisted of CD4+ or CD8+ T cells sorted from blood, obtained in a trial of the OX40 agonist ivuxolimab. The CDR3 bases are TGTGCCAGCTCAGGGGGATTCGCCCCCTACGAGCAGTACTTC. Amino acid sequence: CASSGGFAPYEQYF.